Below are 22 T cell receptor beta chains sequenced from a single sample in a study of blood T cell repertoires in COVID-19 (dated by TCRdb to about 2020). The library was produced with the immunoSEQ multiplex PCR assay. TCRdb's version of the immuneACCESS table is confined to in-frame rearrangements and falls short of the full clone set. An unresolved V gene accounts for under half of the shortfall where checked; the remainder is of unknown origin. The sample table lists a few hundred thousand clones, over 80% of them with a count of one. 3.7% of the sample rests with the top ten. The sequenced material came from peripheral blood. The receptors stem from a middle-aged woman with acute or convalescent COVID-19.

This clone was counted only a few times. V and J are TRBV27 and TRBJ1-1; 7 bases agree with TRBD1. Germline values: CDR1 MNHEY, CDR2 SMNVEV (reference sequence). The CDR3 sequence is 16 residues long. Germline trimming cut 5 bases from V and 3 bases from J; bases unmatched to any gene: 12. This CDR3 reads CASSTSGGIGDTEAFF. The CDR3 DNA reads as TGTGCCAGCAGTACGTCAGGGGGAATAGGGGACACTGAAGCTTTCTTT.

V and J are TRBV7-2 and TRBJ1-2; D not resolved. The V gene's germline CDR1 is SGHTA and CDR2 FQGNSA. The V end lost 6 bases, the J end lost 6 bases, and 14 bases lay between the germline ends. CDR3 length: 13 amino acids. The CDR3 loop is CASRFFTRDGYTF. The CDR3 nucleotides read TGTGCCAGCAGATTCTTTACTAGGGATGGCTACACCTTC.

CDR3: CASSPGETQYF. Here the CDR3 DNA reads TGTGCCAGCAGTCCAGGGGAGACCCAGTACTTC. The chain uses TRBV12-3 or TRBV12-4 and TRBJ2-5; tentative D call: TRBD1 (5 bases). The V end lost 5 bases, the J end lost 5 bases, and 6 bases lay between the germline ends. The CDR3 has 11 amino acids.

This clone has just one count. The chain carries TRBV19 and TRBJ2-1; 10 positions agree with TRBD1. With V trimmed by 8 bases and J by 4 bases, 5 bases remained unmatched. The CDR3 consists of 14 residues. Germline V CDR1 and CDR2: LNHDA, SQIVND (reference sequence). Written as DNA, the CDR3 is TGTGCCAGTTCCGGGGGACAGGGGTACAATGAGCAGTTCTTC. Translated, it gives CASSGGQGYNEQFF.

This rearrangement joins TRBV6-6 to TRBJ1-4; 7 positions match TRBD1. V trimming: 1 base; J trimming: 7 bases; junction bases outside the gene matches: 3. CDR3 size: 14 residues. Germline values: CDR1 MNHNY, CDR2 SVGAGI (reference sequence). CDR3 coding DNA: TGTGCCAGCAGTTACTGGGACAGCTCTGAAAAACTGTTTTTT. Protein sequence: CASSYWDSSEKLFF.

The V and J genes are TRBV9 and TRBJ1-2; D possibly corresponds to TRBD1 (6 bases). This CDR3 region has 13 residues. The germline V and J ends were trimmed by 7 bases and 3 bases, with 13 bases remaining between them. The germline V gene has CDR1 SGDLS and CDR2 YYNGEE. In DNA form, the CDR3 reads TGTGCCAGCCGGTCAGGGGTCGACTATGGCTACACCTTC. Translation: CASRSGVDYGYTF.

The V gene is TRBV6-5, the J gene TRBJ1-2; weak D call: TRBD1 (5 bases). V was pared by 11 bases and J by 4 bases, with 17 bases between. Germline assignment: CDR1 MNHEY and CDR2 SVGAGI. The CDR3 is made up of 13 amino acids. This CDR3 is CAGGTAAGYGYTF. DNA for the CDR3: TGTGCCGGCGGGACGGCCGCAGGCTATGGCTACACCTTC.

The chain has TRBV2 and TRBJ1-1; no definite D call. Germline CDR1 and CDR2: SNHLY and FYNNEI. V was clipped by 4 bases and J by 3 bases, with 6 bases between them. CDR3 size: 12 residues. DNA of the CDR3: TGTGCCAGCAGTGCAGGTGACACTGAAGCTTTCTTT. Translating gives CASSAGDTEAFF.

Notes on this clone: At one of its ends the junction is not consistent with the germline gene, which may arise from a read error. The CDR3 region has the DNA TGTGCCAGCTCGCCACAGGGGCTAGGGGAGACCCAGTACTTC. It encodes CASSPQGLGETQYF. The chain employs TRBV18 and TRBJ2-5, with 7 bases that match TRBD1. CDR1 and CDR2 from the germline V gene are KGHSH and LQKENI. This CDR3 comprises 14 residues. Full variable domain (outside the CDR3, taken from reference TRBV18 and TRBJ2-5): NAGVMQNPRHLVRRRGQEARLRCSPMKGHSHVYWYRQLPEEGLKFMVYLQKENIIDESGMPKERFSAEFPKEGPSILRIQQVVRGDSAAYFCASSPQGLGETQYFGPGTRLLVL.

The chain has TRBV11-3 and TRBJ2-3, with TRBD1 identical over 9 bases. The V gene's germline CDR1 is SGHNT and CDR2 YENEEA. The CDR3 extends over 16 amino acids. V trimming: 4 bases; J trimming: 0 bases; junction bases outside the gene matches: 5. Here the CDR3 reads CASSSSTGGSTDTQYF. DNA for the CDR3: TGTGCCAGCAGCTCGTCGACAGGGGGTAGCACAGATACGCAGTATTTT.

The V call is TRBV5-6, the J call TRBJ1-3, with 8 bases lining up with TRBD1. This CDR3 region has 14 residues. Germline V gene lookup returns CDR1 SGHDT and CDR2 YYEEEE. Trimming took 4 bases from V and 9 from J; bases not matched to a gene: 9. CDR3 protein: CASSQGARRVTIYF. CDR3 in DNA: TGTGCCAGCAGCCAGGGGGCGCGACGAGTCACCATATATTTT.

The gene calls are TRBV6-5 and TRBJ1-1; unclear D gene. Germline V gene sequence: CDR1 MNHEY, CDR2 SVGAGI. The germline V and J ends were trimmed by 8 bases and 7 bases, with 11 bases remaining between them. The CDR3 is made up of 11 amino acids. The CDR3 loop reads CASGQQLEAFF. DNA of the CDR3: TGTGCCAGCGGGCAGCAACTTGAAGCTTTCTTT.

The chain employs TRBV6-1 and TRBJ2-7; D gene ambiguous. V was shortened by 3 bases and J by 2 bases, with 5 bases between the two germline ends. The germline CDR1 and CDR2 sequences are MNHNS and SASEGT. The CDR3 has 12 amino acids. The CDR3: CASSERTYEQYV. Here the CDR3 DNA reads TGTGCCAGCAGTGAGAGGACCTACGAGCAGTACGTC.

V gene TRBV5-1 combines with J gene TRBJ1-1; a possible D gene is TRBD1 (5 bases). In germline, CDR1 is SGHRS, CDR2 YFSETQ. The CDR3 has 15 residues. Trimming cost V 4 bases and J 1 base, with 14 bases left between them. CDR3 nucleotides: TGCGCCAGCAGCGCCTCTACAGGCTCGAACACTGAAGCTTTCTTT. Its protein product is CASSASTGSNTEAFF.

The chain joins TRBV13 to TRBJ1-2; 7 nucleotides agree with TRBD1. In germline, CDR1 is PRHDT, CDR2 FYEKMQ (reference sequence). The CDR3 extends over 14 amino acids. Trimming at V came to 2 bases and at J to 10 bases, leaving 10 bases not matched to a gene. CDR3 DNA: TGTGCCAGCAGCTTACCGACAGGGAAAAAAGACTACACCTTC. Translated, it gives CASSLPTGKKDYTF. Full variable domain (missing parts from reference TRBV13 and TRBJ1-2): AAGVIQSPRHLIKEKRETATLKCYPIPRHDTVYWYQQGPGQDPQFLISFYEKMQSDKGSIPDRFSAQQFSDYHSELNMSSLELGDSALYFCASSLPTGKKDYTFGSGTRLTVV.

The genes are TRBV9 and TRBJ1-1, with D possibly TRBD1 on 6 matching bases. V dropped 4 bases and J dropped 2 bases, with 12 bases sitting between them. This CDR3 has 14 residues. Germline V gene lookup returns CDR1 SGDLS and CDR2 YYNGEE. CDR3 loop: CASSPGTFNTEAFF. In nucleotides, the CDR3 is TGTGCCAGCAGCCCCGGGACATTTAACACTGAAGCTTTCTTT.

In DNA form, the CDR3 reads TGCGCCAGCAGCTTGGCCGGGGGGCCGAACACCGGGGAGCTGTTTTTT. This gives the protein CASSLAGGPNTGELFF. The chain recombines TRBV5-1 with TRBJ2-2; D is perhaps TRBD2 (7 bases). The CDR3 runs to 16 residues. Germline V gene sequence: CDR1 SGHRS, CDR2 YFSETQ. V was cut by 0 bases and J by 0 bases, with 9 bases left in between. The variable domain in full, with the rest retrieved from reference TRBV5-1 and TRBJ2-2, is KAGVTQTPRYLIKTRGQQVTLSCSPISGHRSVSWYQQTPGQGLQFLFEYFSETQRNKGNFPGRFSGRQFSNSRSEMNVSTLELGDSALYLCASSLAGGPNTGELFFGEGSRLTVL.

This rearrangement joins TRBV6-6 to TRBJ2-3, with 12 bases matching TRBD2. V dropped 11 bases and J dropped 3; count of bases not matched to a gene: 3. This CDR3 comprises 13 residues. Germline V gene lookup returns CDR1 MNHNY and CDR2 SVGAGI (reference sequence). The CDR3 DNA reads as TGTGCCGGAACTAGCGGGGGGACAGATACGCAGTATTTT. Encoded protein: CAGTSGGTDTQYF.

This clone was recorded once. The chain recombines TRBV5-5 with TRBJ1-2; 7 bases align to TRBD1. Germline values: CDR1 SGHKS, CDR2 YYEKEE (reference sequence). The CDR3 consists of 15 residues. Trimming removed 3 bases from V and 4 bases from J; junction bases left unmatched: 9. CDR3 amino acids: CASSSIDRAGYGYTF. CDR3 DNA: TGTGCCAGCAGCTCGATAGACAGGGCTGGCTATGGCTACACCTTC.

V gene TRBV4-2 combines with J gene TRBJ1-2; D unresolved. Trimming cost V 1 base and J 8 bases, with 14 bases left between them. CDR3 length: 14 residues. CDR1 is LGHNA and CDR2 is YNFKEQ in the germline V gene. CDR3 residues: CASSQVNSEGGYTF. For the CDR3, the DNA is TGTGCCAGCAGCCAAGTAAACTCCGAGGGAGGCTACACCTTC.

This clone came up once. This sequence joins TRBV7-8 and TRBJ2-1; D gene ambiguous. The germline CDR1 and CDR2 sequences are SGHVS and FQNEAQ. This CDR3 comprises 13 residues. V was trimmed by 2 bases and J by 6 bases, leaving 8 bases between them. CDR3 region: CASSLTRFNEQFF. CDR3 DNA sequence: TGTGCCAGCAGCTTAACCCGGTTCAATGAGCAGTTCTTC.

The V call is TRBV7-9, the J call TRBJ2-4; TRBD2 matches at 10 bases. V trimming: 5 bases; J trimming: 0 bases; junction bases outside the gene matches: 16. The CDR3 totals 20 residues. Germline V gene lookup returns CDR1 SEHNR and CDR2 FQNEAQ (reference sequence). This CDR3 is CASSTATYTSGVVAKNIQYF. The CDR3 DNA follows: TGTGCCAGCAGCACCGCTACTTACACTAGCGGGGTTGTAGCCAAAAACATTCAGTACTTC.